A single sample is the source of the 10 T cell receptor beta chains below, sequenced in a study of control samples from healthy donors and cancer patients. Only in-frame clones appear in the TCRdb table, and some are missing; sequencing was by immunoSEQ multiplex PCR. The sample carries about 270,000 clones, 82% recorded once. Sequencing used PBMCs. The origin of the receptors is an older woman with lung cancer.

The chain joins TRBV15 to TRBJ2-7; 7 nucleotides agree with TRBD2. Germline CDR1 is LNHNV and CDR2 is YYDKDF (reference sequence). The ends lost 5 bases at V and 6 bases at J; junction bases unmatched: 10. The CDR3 length is 14 residues. The CDR3 protein is CATSGRDYAGEQYF. The CDR3, as DNA: TGTGCCACCAGCGGCCGGGACTATGCTGGCGAGCAGTACTTC.

This chain joins TRBV6-1 and TRBJ2-5; D may be TRBD2 (7 bases). The V gene's germline CDR1 is MNHNS and CDR2 SASEGT. The germline V and J ends were trimmed by 1 base and 5 bases, with 23 bases remaining between them. The CDR3 has 18 residues. CDR3 bases: TGTGCCAGCAGTGAAGGGGGGCTAGCGGAAGAATGGAGGGAGACCCAGTACTTC. This encodes CASSEGGLAEEWRETQYF.

As to this clone: It may be a read error: a sequence one base away is much more abundant. The chain combines TRBV10-3 with TRBJ2-5; D gene uncertain. V was shortened by 2 bases and J by 2 bases, with 3 bases between the two germline ends. The CDR3 has 12 amino acids. Germline-derived CDR1 and CDR2 are ENHRY and SYGVKD. Here the CDR3 DNA reads TGTGCCATCAGTGAGGCTCAAGAGACCCAGTACTTC. Residues: CAISEAQETQYF.

The rearrangement links TRBV19 to TRBJ2-7, with D perhaps matching TRBD1 or TRBD2 (5 bases each). The CDR3 is 16 residues long. The V gene's germline CDR1 is LNHDA and CDR2 SQIVND (reference sequence). The germline V and J ends were trimmed by 5 bases and 0 bases, with 17 bases remaining between them. This CDR3 is CASSPPGLTSSYEQYF. The CDR3 nucleotides are TGTGCCAGTAGTCCCCCGGGGCTTACGAGCTCCTACGAGCAGTACTTC. Full variable domain (outside the CDR3, taken from reference TRBV19 and TRBJ2-7): DGGITQSPKYLFRKEGQNVTLSCEQNLNHDAMYWYRQDPGQGLRLIYYSQIVNDFQKGDIAEGYSVSREKKESFPLTVTSAQKNPTAFYLCASSPPGLTSSYEQYFGPGTRLTVT.

The chain combines TRBV12-3 or TRBV12-4 with TRBJ2-7; 9 positions match TRBD2. The CDR3 totals 13 residues. Trimming cost V 6 bases and J 4 bases; bases outside gene matches: 4. For the CDR3, the DNA is TGTGCCAGCAGGGCTAGCGGGACTTACGAGCAGTACTTC. This translates into CASRASGTYEQYF.

The chain has TRBV3-1 (or the pseudogene TRBV3-2) and TRBJ1-1; D gene unclear. CDR3 length: 12 amino acids. V was pared by 1 base and J by 6 bases, with 6 bases between. CDR1 and CDR2 from the germline V gene are LGHDT and YNNKEL (reference sequence). In DNA form, the CDR3 reads TGTGCCAGCAGCCAAGGATTTGCTGAAGCTTTCTTT. This encodes CASSQGFAEAFF.

V gene TRBV30 combines with J gene TRBJ2-1; D perhaps matches TRBD2 (5 bases). Germline V lookup: CDR1 GTSNPN, CDR2 SVGIG (reference sequence). This CDR3 contains 11 residues. V lost 3 bases to trimming and J lost 10 bases, with 10 bases between them. The CDR3 DNA sequence: TGTGCCTGGAGAGAAACGGGGGAGCAGTTCTTC. Protein sequence: CAWRETGEQFF.

The CDR3 DNA sequence: TGTGCCAGCAGTGAATATGAGAACACTGAAGCTTTCTTT. Translation: CASSEYENTEAFF. This chain connects TRBV6-1 to TRBJ1-1; no definite D call. From germline, CDR1 is MNHNS and CDR2 SASEGT. The ends were cut back, 2 bases at V and 1 base at J, with 5 bases in the middle. The CDR3 is 13 amino acids.

The J gene is TRBJ2-7, the V gene TRBV28; no reliable D call. Trimming stripped 2 bases from V and 3 bases from J, with 11 bases between. The CDR3 has 14 residues. The germline V gene has CDR1 MDHEN and CDR2 SYDVKM. CDR3 residues: CASSLMSRNYEQYF. Written as DNA, the CDR3 is TGTGCCAGCAGTTTAATGTCCAGGAACTACGAGCAGTACTTC. Drawing the rest from reference TRBV28 and TRBJ2-7, the complete variable domain is DVKVTQSSRYLVKRTGEKVFLECVQDMDHENMFWYRQDPGLGLRLIYFSYDVKMKEKGDIPEGYSVSREKKERFSLILESASTNQTSMYLCASSLMSRNYEQYFGPGTRLTVT.

V gene TRBV11-2 combines with J gene TRBJ1-4; the D is unclear. In germline, CDR1 is SGHAT, CDR2 FQNNGV. V was pared by 3 bases and J by 8 bases, with 10 bases between. The CDR3 contains 13 residues. CDR3 nucleotide sequence: TGTGCCAGCAGCTTTCTGGGAGGGGAAAAACTGTTTTTT. As protein: CASSFLGGEKLFF.